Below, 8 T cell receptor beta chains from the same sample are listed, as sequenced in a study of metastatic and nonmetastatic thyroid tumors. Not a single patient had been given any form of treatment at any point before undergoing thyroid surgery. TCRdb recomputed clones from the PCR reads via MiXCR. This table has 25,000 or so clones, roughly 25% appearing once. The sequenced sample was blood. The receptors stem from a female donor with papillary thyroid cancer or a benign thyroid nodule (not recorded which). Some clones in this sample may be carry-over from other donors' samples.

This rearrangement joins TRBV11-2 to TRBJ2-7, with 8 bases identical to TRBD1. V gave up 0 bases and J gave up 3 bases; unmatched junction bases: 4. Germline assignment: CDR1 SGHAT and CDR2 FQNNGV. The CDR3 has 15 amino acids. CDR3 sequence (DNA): TGTGCCAGCAGCTTAGAGCGGACAGGGAACTACGAGCAGTACTTC. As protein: CASSLERTGNYEQYF.

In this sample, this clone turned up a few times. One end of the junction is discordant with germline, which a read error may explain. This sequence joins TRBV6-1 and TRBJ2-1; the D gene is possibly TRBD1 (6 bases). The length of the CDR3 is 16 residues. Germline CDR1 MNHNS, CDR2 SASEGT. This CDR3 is CASIQTGSYLLNEHFF. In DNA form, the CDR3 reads TGTGCCAGCATTCAAACAGGGTCCTACCTCCTCAATGAGCATTTCTTC.

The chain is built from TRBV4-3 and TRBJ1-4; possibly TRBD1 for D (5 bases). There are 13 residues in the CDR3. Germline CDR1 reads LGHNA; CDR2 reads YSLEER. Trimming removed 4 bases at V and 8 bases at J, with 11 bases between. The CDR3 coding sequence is TGCGCCAGCAGCCTTTCCTGGGACGAAAAACTGTTTTTT. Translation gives CASSLSWDEKLFF.

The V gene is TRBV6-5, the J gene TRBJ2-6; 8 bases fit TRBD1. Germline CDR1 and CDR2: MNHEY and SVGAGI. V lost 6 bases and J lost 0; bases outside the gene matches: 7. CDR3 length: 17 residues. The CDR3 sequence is CASRLGQAHSGANVLTF. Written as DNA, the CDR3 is TGTGCCAGCAGATTGGGACAGGCCCACTCTGGGGCCAACGTCCTGACTTTC.

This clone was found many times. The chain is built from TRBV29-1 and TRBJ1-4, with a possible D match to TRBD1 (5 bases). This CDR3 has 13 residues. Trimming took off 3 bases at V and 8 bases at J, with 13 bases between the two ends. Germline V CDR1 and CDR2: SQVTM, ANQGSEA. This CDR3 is CSVEASRGEKLFF. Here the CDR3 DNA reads TGCAGCGTTGAGGCCAGCCGGGGGGAAAAACTGTTTTTT.

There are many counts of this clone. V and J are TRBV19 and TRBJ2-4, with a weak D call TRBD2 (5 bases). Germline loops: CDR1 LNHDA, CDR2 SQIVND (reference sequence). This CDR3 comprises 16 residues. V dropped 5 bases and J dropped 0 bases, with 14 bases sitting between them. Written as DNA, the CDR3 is TGTGCCAGTAGTCCCAATGAGGGCTTAGCCAAAAACATTCAGTACTTC. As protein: CASSPNEGLAKNIQYF.

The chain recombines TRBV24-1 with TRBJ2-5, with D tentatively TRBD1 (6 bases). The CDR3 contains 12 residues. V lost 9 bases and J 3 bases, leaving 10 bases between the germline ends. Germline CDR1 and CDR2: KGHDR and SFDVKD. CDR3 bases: TGTGCCACCGCCAGGGGAGAAGAGACCCAGTACTTC. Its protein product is CATARGEETQYF.

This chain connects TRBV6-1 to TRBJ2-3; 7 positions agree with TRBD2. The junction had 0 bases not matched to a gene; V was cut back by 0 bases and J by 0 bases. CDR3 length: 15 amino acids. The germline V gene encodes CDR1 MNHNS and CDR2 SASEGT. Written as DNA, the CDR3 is TGTGCCAGCAGTGAAGCTAGCGGGAGCACAGATACGCAGTATTTT. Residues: CASSEASGSTDTQYF.